This T cell receptor beta chain was captured in a study of control samples from healthy donors and cancer patients. CDR1 SGHAT and CDR2 FQNNGV come from the germline V gene. The CDR3 spans 13 residues. Trimming removed 0 bases from V and 6 bases from J, with 9 bases in between. This table comes from immunoSEQ multiplex PCR, and its TCRdb copy is limited to in-frame clones, with some not included. The data contain 150,000 to 200,000 clones, approximately 92% of them seen just once; the ten biggest clones take up approximately 1.5%. The specimen was blood. This receptor was obtained from a man aged 25-45 years in good health. J is TRBJ2-7 and V is TRBV11-2; D remains unclear. CDR3 nucleotides: TGTGCCAGCAGCTTAGAGCAGTTTCGCGAGCAGTACTTC. It translates to CASSLEQFREQYF.